The 11 T cell receptor beta chains below come from one sample, sequenced in a study of beta chain features in type 1 diabetes. Study-wide points: In all four CD4+ subsets, TCRB CDR3 length was significantly, moderately reduced in type 1 diabetes.

The isolated RNA, all of it, was reverse transcribed, so expressed TCRB transcripts were what got sequenced. Sequenced by immunoSEQ multiplex PCR; TCRdb stores in-frame clones only, minus some. The table lists 300,000 to 350,000 clones, 13% of them singletons, with roughly 0.015% in the top ten. Their target antigens are unknown. Sequencing used naive CD4+ T cells from blood. The receptors shown here come from a woman younger than 35 with type 1 diabetes.

The chain combines TRBV7-2 with TRBJ2-1, with TRBD1 identical over 9 bases. Germline values: CDR1 SGHTA, CDR2 FQGNSA. V lost 5 bases to trimming and J lost 8 bases; unmatched junction nucleotides: 13. The CDR3 length is 16 residues. CDR3 in DNA: TGTGCCAGCAGCCCCGTACCGGGACAGGGATGGCATGAGCAGTTCTTC. This translates into CASSPVPGQGWHEQFF.

This clone was seen more than once but under ten times. This rearrangement joins TRBV19 to TRBJ1-2; the D is unclear. CDR1 is LNHDA, CDR2 SQIVND, per germline (reference sequence). V was clipped by 2 bases and J by 4 bases, with 5 bases between them. The CDR3 contains 12 residues. The CDR3, as DNA: TGTGCCAGTAGTATATCGGGCTATGGCTACACCTTC. This translates into CASSISGYGYTF.

This clone was recorded a few times. The genes are TRBV9 and TRBJ2-3; D uncertain. The germline V gene has CDR1 SGDLS and CDR2 YYNGEE. The CDR3 has 14 amino acids. V shed 0 bases and J shed 3 bases, with 8 bases lying between them. The CDR3 loop reads CASSVALATDTQYF. As DNA, the CDR3 is TGTGCCAGCAGCGTAGCTCTTGCGACAGATACGCAGTATTTT.

J is TRBJ1-5 and V is TRBV7-2, with D maybe TRBD1 (5 bases). This CDR3 is built from 13 residues. The V end was cut by 5 bases, the J end by 4 bases, with 9 bases between. Germline CDR1 reads SGHTA; CDR2 reads FQGNSA. The CDR3 DNA reads as TGTGCCAGCAGCGGCCCAGGGAATCAGCCCCAGCATTTT. As protein: CASSGPGNQPQHF. Complete variable domain (other parts from reference TRBV7-2 and TRBJ1-5): GAGVSQSPSNKVTEKGKDVELRCDPISGHTALYWYRQSLGQGLEFLIYFQGNSAPDKSGLPSDRFSAERTGGSVSTLTIQRTQQEDSAVYLCASSGPGNQPQHFGDGTRLSIL.

This clone has more than one count but fewer than ten. The rearrangement uses TRBV11-2 and TRBJ2-5, with 7 bases matching TRBD1. The CDR3 is 16 residues long. The germline V gene has CDR1 SGHAT and CDR2 FQNNGV. V was pared by 5 bases and J by 2 bases, with 11 bases of the junction left unmatched. For the CDR3, the DNA is TGTGCCAGCAGCCTCCCCCAGTGGGACAGACAAGAGACCCAGTACTTC. This encodes CASSLPQWDRQETQYF.

The gene calls are TRBV19 and TRBJ1-2; 10 nucleotides line up with TRBD1. The CDR3 totals 15 residues. Per the germline V gene, CDR1 is LNHDA and CDR2 is SQIVND (reference sequence). The V segment lost 4 bases and the J segment 10 bases; nucleotides outside the gene matches: 12. The CDR3 sequence: CASSTPPGQGIVYTF. The CDR3 bases are TGTGCCAGTAGTACGCCTCCGGGACAGGGGATCGTCTACACCTTC.

This clone occurred a few times. The V and J genes are TRBV5-1 and TRBJ2-1, with 7 bases identical to TRBD1. Germline V CDR1 and CDR2: SGHRS, YFSETQ. This CDR3 is built from 14 residues. After removal of 3 bases from V and 5 bases from J, the junction contained 5 bases not matched to a gene. CDR3 in amino acids: CASSSGQANNEQFF. The DNA of the CDR3 is TGCGCCAGCAGCTCCGGACAGGCTAACAATGAGCAGTTCTTC.

This clone has only a few counts. The chain joins TRBV10-2 to TRBJ2-1; no clear D gene. Trimming took 4 bases from V and 4 from J, leaving 8 bases between them. Germline V lookup: CDR1 WSHSY, CDR2 SAAADI. The CDR3 is 13 residues long. The CDR3 here is CASSGALYNEQFF. The CDR3 DNA is TGCGCCAGCAGTGGGGCCTTATACAATGAGCAGTTCTTC.

This clone was seen a handful of times. This chain joins TRBV7-8 and TRBJ2-2; no reliable D call. Germline CDR1 reads SGHVS; CDR2 reads FQNEAQ. This CDR3 has 15 amino acids. Trimming stripped 1 base from V and 1 base from J, with 7 bases between. The CDR3 loop reads CASSLGLENTGELFF. As DNA, the CDR3 is TGTGCCAGCAGCTTAGGGCTAGAGAACACCGGGGAGCTGTTTTTT.

The chain has TRBV5-1 and TRBJ2-7, with a weak D call TRBD2 (5 bases). CDR1 is SGHRS, CDR2 YFSETQ, per germline. V lost 0 bases and J lost 2, with 18 bases in between. The CDR3 consists of 17 residues. The CDR3 is CASSLGERRVRTYEQYF. In nucleotides, the CDR3 is TGCGCCAGCAGCTTGGGAGAACGGCGGGTTCGAACCTACGAGCAGTACTTC.

This clone was recorded a few times. The V call is TRBV5-1, the J call TRBJ1-1; TRBD1 might be the D (5 bases). CDR3 length: 14 residues. V was shortened by 0 bases and J by 0 bases, with 6 bases between the two germline ends. The V gene's germline CDR1 is SGHRS and CDR2 YFSETQ. Written as DNA, the CDR3 is TGCGCCAGCAGCTTGGAAGGGGTGAACACTGAAGCTTTCTTT. Protein: CASSLEGVNTEAFF. Variable domain in full (rest from reference TRBV5-1 and TRBJ1-1): KAGVTQTPRYLIKTRGQQVTLSCSPISGHRSVSWYQQTPGQGLQFLFEYFSETQRNKGNFPGRFSGRQFSNSRSEMNVSTLELGDSALYLCASSLEGVNTEAFFGQGTRLTVV.